The T cell receptor (beta chain) described here comes from a study of blood T cell repertoires in COVID-19. Using immunoSEQ multiplex PCR, the repertoire was profiled, and TCRdb retains in-frame clones only, with some absent. The repertoire has 150,000 to 180,000 clones, about 79% of them found once; the top ten carry around 32%. Germline V CDR1 and CDR2: SGHRS, YFSETQ. J was trimmed by 7 bases and V by 0 bases; bases with no gene match: 0. The CDR3 spans 15 residues. The receptor was derived from a woman in her sixties with acute or convalescent COVID-19. The sequenced sample was peripheral blood. The V gene is TRBV5-1, the J gene TRBJ1-6; 11 bases line up with TRBD1. This CDR3 reads CASSLGDRGNSPLHF. The CDR3 nucleotides are TGCGCCAGCAGCTTGGGGGACAGGGGGAATTCACCCCTCCACTTT. Looking up the rest from reference TRBV5-1 and TRBJ1-6 gives the full variable domain: KAGVTQTPRYLIKTRGQQVTLSCSPISGHRSVSWYQQTPGQGLQFLFEYFSETQRNKGNFPGRFSGRQFSNSRSEMNVSTLELGDSALYLCASSLGDRGNSPLHFGNGTRLTVT.